Below, one T cell receptor (beta chain) is given with its context. The antigen is unknown. This specimen comes from a study of cytomegalovirus exposure and HLA in healthy donors. Study outcomes and limitations: A later analysis linked a missense DCLRE1C variant to TCR beta V- and J-gene trimming. HLA alleles showed associations with 15,000 to 20,000 TCR beta sequences in a later analysis, at a 0.05 false discovery rate.

The PCR was carried out with 60 Vbeta primers and 13 Jbeta primers. Clones were sequenced by immunoSEQ multiplex PCR, and TCRdb holds only the in-frame ones, with some missing. The sample records about 180,000 clones, over 65% being singletons. This TCR was sampled from a man aged 18 to 30 in good health and CMV-seronegative. Material: PBMCs.

CDR3 in amino acids: CASSLAPISGPSPSLAEAFF. The CDR3 nucleotides are TGTGCCAGCAGCTTGGCGCCGATATCAGGGCCCTCACCTTCGTTGGCTGAAGCTTTCTTT. This chain uses TRBV5-4 with TRBJ1-1; D is perhaps TRBD1 (5 bases). Looked up from germline, CDR1 is SGHNT and CDR2 is YYREEE (reference sequence). The CDR3 is 20 amino acids. V lost 0 bases and J lost 6, with 30 bases in between.